This T cell receptor (beta chain) is drawn from a study of shared clonotypes between healthy human individuals. Study-level background: The donors, a couple of women and three men, were aged 18 to 49. Whole-study findings and limits: Tissues were not sampled, only blood, and their repertoires likely differ.

The CDR3 is 17 amino acids. CDR1 and CDR2 (germline): MDHEN, SYDVKM. Between the trimmed V and J ends, which lost 5 bases and 0 bases, there was a span of 17 bases. Sequencing was performed with immunoSEQ multiplex PCR; in TCRdb, only in-frame clones are kept and a portion is missing. Altogether 550,000 to 800,000 clones are present, over 65% being singletons, with the ten largest covering approximately 1.8%. About this clone itself: Its antigen is undetermined.

This chain connects TRBV28 to TRBJ2-1; D is possibly TRBD1 or TRBD2 (5 bases each). This sequence originates from a woman in her thirties in good health. The specimen was memory CD4+ T cells sorted from blood. Subset: CD45RA-negative fraction. CDR3 residues: CASSRLEGWSSYNEQFF. In DNA form, the CDR3 reads TGTGCCAGCAGTCGACTCGAGGGGTGGAGCTCCTACAATGAGCAGTTCTTC.